What follows are 30 T cell receptor beta chains derived from one specimen sequenced in a study of blood T cells in healthy people across ages. The authors ran a second PCR of about 6 to 11 cycles using a sample-barcoded 5' primer and a J-beta primer mix. TCRdb ran MiXCR on the 5' RACE reads and lists one entry per CDR3 protein. The sample has hundreds of thousands of distinct CDR3 sequences; roughly two fifths are singletons. The specimen sequenced was blood. Receptors were obtained from a man older than 75 in good health.

About this clonotype itself: The missing conserved phenylalanine or tryptophan at the end of this CDR3 makes a read error likely. No DNA is shown, since the ends of the CDR3 on it are uncertain; the CDR3 is the one TCRdb lists. V gene TRBV5-5 combines with J gene TRBJ2-1; the table's D call, TRBD1, has no DNA check behind it. Looked up from germline, CDR1 is SGHKS and CDR2 is YYEKEE (reference sequence). Both ends counted, the CDR3 spans 16 residues. Here the CDR3 reads CASSPGTGVNGYTFGS.

V gene TRBV20-1 combines with J gene TRBJ2-5; 8 bases align to TRBD2. V lost 7 bases and J lost 1; bases outside the gene matches: 11. This CDR3 comprises 15 residues. Germline CDR1 DFQATT, CDR2 SNEGSKA (reference sequence). CDR3: CSGGSAGVGQETQYF. The CDR3 coding sequence is TGCAGTGGAGGCTCAGCGGGAGTTGGCCAAGAGACCCAGTACTTC.

This chain joins TRBV14 and TRBJ2-1; weak D call: TRBD2 (5 bases). V lost 2 bases to trimming and J lost 10 bases, with 18 bases between them. CDR1 and CDR2 from the germline V gene are SGHDN and FVKESK. The CDR3 extends over 15 amino acids. CDR3 loop: CASSQSGLSSYEQFF. Written as DNA, the CDR3 is TGTGCCAGCAGCCAATCGGGGTTGAGCTCCTACGAGCAGTTCTTC. The whole variable domain, remainder taken from reference TRBV14 and TRBJ2-1, is EAGVTQFPSHSVIEKGQTVTLRCDPISGHDNLYWYRRVMGKEIKFLLHFVKESKQDESGMPNNRFLAERTGGTYSTLKVQPAELEDSGVYFCASSQSGLSSYEQFFGPGTRLTVL.

The chain combines TRBV9 with TRBJ2-4; 7 bases match TRBD1. Germline CDR1 and CDR2: SGDLS and YYNGEE. Trimming cost V 4 bases and J 0 bases; bases outside gene matches: 4. The CDR3 consists of 15 residues. In nucleotides, the CDR3 is TGTGCCAGCAGCCAGGGACAGTTAGCCAAAAACATTCAGTACTTC. Protein: CASSQGQLAKNIQYF.

In its sample, this clonotype was seen a few times. The chain employs TRBV6-1 and TRBJ2-1, with TRBD2 matching 9 bases. The trim removed 3 bases at V and 2 bases at J, leaving 5 bases unmatched. CDR3 size: 16 residues. CDR1 is MNHNS and CDR2 is SASEGT in the germline V gene. CDR3 bases: TGTGCCAGCAGTGAGTTAGCGGGGGCCCCCTACAATGAGCAGTTCTTC. It specifies CASSELAGAPYNEQFF.

V and J are TRBV30 and TRBJ2-3, with a tentative D call TRBD1 (6 bases). V lost 7 bases, J lost 3 bases, and 14 bases lay in between. Germline loops: CDR1 GTSNPN, CDR2 SVGIG (reference sequence). The CDR3 contains 13 residues. CDR3 coding DNA: TGTGCCTCCACAGGGAAGGGAACAGATACGCAGTATTTT. Amino acids: CASTGKGTDTQYF.

The CDR3 sequence is CASNFGGDGYTF. CDR3 coding DNA: TGTGCCAGCAACTTCGGGGGTGATGGCTACACCTTC. The V gene is TRBV6-6, the J gene TRBJ1-2; a possible D gene is TRBD1 (5 bases). This CDR3 is built from 12 residues. Germline V lookup: CDR1 MNHNY, CDR2 SVGAGI (reference sequence). Between the trimmed V and J ends, which lost 7 bases and 6 bases, there was a span of 12 bases.

The table lists this clonotype with a few counts. This chain connects TRBV11-1 to TRBJ2-4; 7 nucleotides align to TRBD1. From germline, CDR1 is SGHAT and CDR2 FQDESV (reference sequence). V shed 5 bases, J shed 5 bases, and the junction held 9 bases outside the gene matches. CDR3 length: 15 amino acids. This chain's CDR3 is CASSQSTGAQNIQYF. CDR3 coding DNA: TGTGCCAGCAGCCAGTCTACAGGGGCCCAAAACATTCAGTACTTC.

This clonotype came up many times. The rearrangement links TRBV29-1 to TRBJ2-1, with 8 bases that match TRBD1. V was pared by 2 bases and J by 1 base, with 7 bases of the junction left unmatched. In germline, CDR1 is SQVTM, CDR2 ANQGSEA. The CDR3 is 16 residues long. The CDR3 protein is CSVEYGTGQSYNEQFF. In DNA, the CDR3 is TGCAGCGTTGAATATGGGACAGGCCAATCCTACAATGAGCAGTTCTTC.

The sample holds one count of this clonotype. One end of the junction fails to match germline, which may point to a read error. The genes are TRBV2 and TRBJ1-2; no reliable D call. Germline V gives CDR1 SNHLY, CDR2 FYNNEI. The CDR3 is made up of 14 amino acids. CDR3 DNA sequence: TGTGCCAACAGTGAATCGGCAGCTAACTATGGCTACACCTTC. Its translation: CANSESAANYGYTF.

In regard to this clonotype: Since a much larger clone is just one base distant, this may be a read error. The chain combines TRBV4-2 with TRBJ1-2; TRBD1 is a possible D gene (6 bases). Germline V CDR1 and CDR2: LGHNA, YNFKEQ. CDR3 length equals 14 residues. The CDR3 sequence: CASSPGQGHYGCTF. The CDR3 bases are TGTGCCAGCAGCCCGGGCCAGGGGCACTATGGCTGCACCTTC.

The chain combines TRBV14 with TRBJ2-1, with TRBD2 matching over 8 bases. From germline, CDR1 is SGHDN and CDR2 FVKESK. The CDR3 totals 20 residues. V shed 0 bases and J 1 base; nucleotides not matched to a gene: 14. The CDR3 DNA is TGTGCCAGCAGCCAAGATCGGGCTCGGAGCGGGAGTTTTTCCTACAATGAGCAGTTCTTC. This sequence encodes CASSQDRARSGSFSYNEQFF.

The gene calls are TRBV18 and TRBJ2-1; tentative D call: TRBD2 (5 bases). The CDR3 is made up of 14 amino acids. CDR1 is KGHSH, CDR2 LQKENI, per germline. V shed 1 base and J shed 5 bases, with 9 bases lying between them. DNA of the CDR3: TGTGCCAGCTCACCACGCCCCGGGGACAATGAGCAGTTCTTC. Its translation: CASSPRPGDNEQFF.

This chain joins TRBV10-2 and TRBJ2-5; D possibly uses TRBD1 or TRBD2 (5 bases each). In germline, CDR1 is WSHSY, CDR2 SAAADI. V gave up 2 bases and J gave up 3 bases, with 10 bases separating them. The CDR3 runs to 14 residues. The CDR3 region has the DNA TGCGCCAGCAGTGAGCGGGGACGGAAAGAGACCCAGTACTTC. Its translation is CASSERGRKETQYF.

This clonotype has at least ten counts. The J gene is TRBJ2-5, the V gene TRBV3-1; 11 nucleotides agree with TRBD2. CDR1 LGHDT and CDR2 YNNKEL come from the germline V gene (reference sequence). Unmatched junction bases numbered 2, after V lost 0 bases and J lost 2 bases. The CDR3 runs to 16 residues. CDR3 DNA sequence: TGTGCCAGCAGCCAAGATAGCGGGGGGGGTCAAGAGACCCAGTACTTC. As protein: CASSQDSGGGQETQYF.

This clonotype was seen repeatedly, ten times or more. V is TRBV27 and J is TRBJ1-4; D is perhaps TRBD1 (6 bases). V was clipped by 3 bases and J by 5 bases, with 10 bases between them. Germline CDR1 is MNHEY and CDR2 is SMNVEV (reference sequence). The CDR3 has 14 residues. DNA for the CDR3: TGTGCCAGCAGTTTCCAAGGACAGAATGAAAAACTGTTTTTT. Encoded protein: CASSFQGQNEKLFF.

As for this clonotype: One end of the junction is discordant with germline, which a read error may explain. This chain's CDR3 is CASRVAGSTDTQYF. CDR3 DNA sequence: TGTGCCTCCCGGGTGGCGGGAAGCACAGACACGCAGTATTTT. The gene calls are TRBV30 and TRBJ2-3; D is perhaps TRBD2 (6 bases). CDR1 is GTSNPN and CDR2 is SVGIG in the germline V gene (reference sequence). CDR3 length: 14 amino acids.

The V call is TRBV6-5, the J call TRBJ2-3, with a weak D call TRBD1 (5 bases). This CDR3 region has 14 residues. Trimming shortened V by 8 bases and J by 3 bases, and 15 bases separated the two germline ends. Germline V lookup: CDR1 MNHEY, CDR2 SVGAGI. CDR3: CASRPQRGTDTQYF. In nucleotides, the CDR3 is TGTGCCAGCCGACCCCAAAGGGGTACAGATACGCAGTATTTT.

This clonotype was counted only a few times. This chain connects TRBV25-1 to TRBJ2-3; D call uncertain. The CDR3 is 14 amino acids. V was clipped by 3 bases and J by 0 bases, with 7 bases between them. The germline CDR1 and CDR2 sequences are MGHDK and SYGVNS. This CDR3 reads CASSEQFSTDTQYF. The CDR3, as DNA: TGTGCCAGCAGTGAGCAGTTTAGCACAGATACGCAGTATTTT.

The rearrangement joins TRBV7-3 to TRBJ2-3; tentative D call: TRBD1 (5 bases). Looked up from germline, CDR1 is SGHTA and CDR2 is FQGTGA. The length of the CDR3 is 15 residues. The ends were cut back, 1 base at V and 1 base at J, with 9 bases in the middle. This CDR3 reads CASSLIRGGTDTQYF. The CDR3 DNA follows: TGTGCCAGCAGCTTAATTAGGGGCGGCACAGATACGCAGTATTTT.

This clonotype was counted a few times. V and J are TRBV5-1 and TRBJ2-6, with 10 bases that match TRBD1. The CDR3 consists of 16 residues. V was pared by 4 bases and J by 4 bases, with 5 bases of the junction left unmatched. Germline V gene lookup returns CDR1 SGHRS and CDR2 YFSETQ. CDR3 DNA: TGCGCCAGCAGCCGGGACAGGGGATCAGGGGCCAACGTCCTGACTTTC. Its translation: CASSRDRGSGANVLTF.

The gene calls are TRBV12-3 or TRBV12-4 and TRBJ2-7, with D uncertain. The CDR3 sequence is 14 residues long. With 6 bases removed from V and 5 bases from J, the gap between germline ends came to 17 bases. CDR3 in amino acids: CASRYASTQNEQYF. The CDR3 DNA is TGTGCCAGCAGATACGCCTCCACCCAAAACGAGCAGTACTTC.

This chain links TRBV10-3 with TRBJ2-1; 9 positions agree with TRBD1. Germline loops: CDR1 ENHRY, CDR2 SYGVKD. J gave up 6 bases and V 5 bases, and 8 bases lay outside the gene matches. This CDR3 comprises 15 residues. The CDR3 loop is CAISPRQGESNEQFF. The CDR3 DNA reads as TGTGCCATCAGTCCGAGACAGGGGGAGTCCAATGAGCAGTTCTTC.

Turning to this clonotype: Being one base from a much bigger clone, this may be a read error. The chain employs TRBV29-1 and TRBJ2-1; possibly TRBD2 for D (5 bases). CDR3 length: 14 amino acids. Germline lookup yields CDR1 SQVTM and CDR2 ANQGSEA. V gave up 3 bases and J gave up 8 bases, with 17 bases separating them. The CDR3 coding sequence is TGCAGCGTTGACCTCGGGGAGAAGGAGGATGAGCAGTTCTTC. Protein: CSVDLGEKEDEQFF.

The chain combines TRBV21-1 with TRBJ2-7; TRBD1, as called in the table, went unchecked against the DNA. TRBV21-1 represents a pseudogene. This CDR3 is 18 amino acids long. CDR3 amino acids: CASSSPAGQGPICYEQYF. CDR3 DNA sequence: TGTGCCAGCAGCTCCCCGGCGGGGCAGGGTCCCATATGCTACGAGCAGTACTTC.

Of note for this clonotype: This may stem from a read error, because a much larger clone lies one nucleotide away. As DNA, the CDR3 is TGCAGTGCTAGAAGCCCGCCAGGGGATGAGCAGTTCTTC. It is translated as CSARSPPGDEQFF. This chain connects TRBV20-1 to TRBJ2-1, with D possibly being TRBD1 (6 bases). The ends were cut back, 2 bases at V and 8 bases at J, with 13 bases in the middle. Germline V gene data show CDR1 as DFQATT and CDR2 as SNEGSKA (reference sequence). The CDR3 runs 13 residues.

This CDR3 reads CASSQDGGQGASGELFF. CDR3 DNA sequence: TGCGCCAGCAGCCAAGATGGGGGACAGGGGGCGTCCGGGGAGCTGTTTTTT. The gene calls are TRBV4-3 and TRBJ2-2; TRBD1 agrees at 12 bases. The J segment lost 6 bases and the V segment lost 0 bases, leaving 5 bases of the junction unmatched. The CDR3 has 17 residues. CDR1 and CDR2 (germline): LGHNA, YSLEER.

This clonotype has only a few counts. The V and J genes are TRBV14 and TRBJ1-6; D is unresolved. Per germline, CDR1 SGHDN and CDR2 FVKESK. This CDR3 contains 12 residues. With 6 bases removed from V and 6 bases from J, the gap between germline ends came to 6 bases. The CDR3 DNA follows: TGTGCCAGCAGTTGGGGTAATTCACCCCTCCACTTT. Its translation: CASSWGNSPLHF.

This clonotype appeared many times. The chain combines TRBV29-1 with TRBJ2-5, with 8 bases that match TRBD1. The CDR3 loop spans 15 amino acids. V was pared by 5 bases and J by 1 base, with 9 bases of the junction left unmatched. Germline V gives CDR1 SQVTM, CDR2 ANQGSEA. The CDR3 sequence is CSVTSGTGFQETQYF. DNA for the CDR3: TGCAGCGTTACCTCCGGGACAGGTTTCCAAGAGACCCAGTACTTC.

The chain uses TRBV6-1 and TRBJ1-2; 8 nucleotides match TRBD1. Germline assignment: CDR1 MNHNS and CDR2 SASEGT. The CDR3 runs 14 residues. The ends lost 6 bases at V and 3 bases at J; junction bases unmatched: 6. This CDR3 is CASRNQGADYGYTF. CDR3 in DNA: TGTGCCAGCAGAAACCAGGGGGCGGACTATGGCTACACCTTC.